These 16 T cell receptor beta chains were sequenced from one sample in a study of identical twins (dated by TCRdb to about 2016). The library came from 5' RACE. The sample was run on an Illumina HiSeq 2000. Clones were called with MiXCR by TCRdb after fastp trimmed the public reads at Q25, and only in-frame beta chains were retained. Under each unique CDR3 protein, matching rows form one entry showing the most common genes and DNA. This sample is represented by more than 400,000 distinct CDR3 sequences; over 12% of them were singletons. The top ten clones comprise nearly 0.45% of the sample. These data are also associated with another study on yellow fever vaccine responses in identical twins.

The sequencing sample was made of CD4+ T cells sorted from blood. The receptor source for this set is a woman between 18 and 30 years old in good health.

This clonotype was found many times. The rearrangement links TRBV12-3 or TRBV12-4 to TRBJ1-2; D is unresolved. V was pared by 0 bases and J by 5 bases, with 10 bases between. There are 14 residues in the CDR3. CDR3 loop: CASSLASQDYGYTF. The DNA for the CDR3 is TGTGCCAGCAGTTTAGCGAGTCAGGATTATGGCTACACCTTC.

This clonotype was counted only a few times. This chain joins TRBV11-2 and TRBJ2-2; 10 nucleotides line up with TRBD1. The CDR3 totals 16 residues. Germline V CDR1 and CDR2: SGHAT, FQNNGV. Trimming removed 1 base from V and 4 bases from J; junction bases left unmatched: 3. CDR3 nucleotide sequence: TGTGCCAGCAGCTTAGCTGGGACAGGGGCCACCGGGGAGCTGTTTTTT. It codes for CASSLAGTGATGELFF.

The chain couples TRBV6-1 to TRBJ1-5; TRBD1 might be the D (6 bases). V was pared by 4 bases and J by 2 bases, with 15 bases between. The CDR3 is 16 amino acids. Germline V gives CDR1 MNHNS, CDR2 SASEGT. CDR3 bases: TGTGCCAGCAGTGCTATAGGGGGGGTTGGCAATCAGCCCCAGCATTTT. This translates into CASSAIGGVGNQPQHF.

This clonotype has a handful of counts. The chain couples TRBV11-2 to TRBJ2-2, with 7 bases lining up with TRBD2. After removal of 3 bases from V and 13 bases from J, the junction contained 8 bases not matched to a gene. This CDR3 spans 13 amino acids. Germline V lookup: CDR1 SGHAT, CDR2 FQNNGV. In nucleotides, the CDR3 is TGTGCCAGCAGCTTCGGGAGGACTATTGGGCTGTTTTTT. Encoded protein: CASSFGRTIGLFF.

This CDR3 reads CASRRQGVGAFF. CDR3 nucleotide sequence: TGTGCCTCCCGACGGCAGGGGGTTGGGGCTTTCTTT. The chain combines TRBV2 with TRBJ1-1; TRBD1 aligns across 7 bases. Germline CDR1 is SNHLY and CDR2 is FYNNEI. Unmatched junction bases numbered 14, after V lost 11 bases and J lost 11 bases. The CDR3 has 12 residues.

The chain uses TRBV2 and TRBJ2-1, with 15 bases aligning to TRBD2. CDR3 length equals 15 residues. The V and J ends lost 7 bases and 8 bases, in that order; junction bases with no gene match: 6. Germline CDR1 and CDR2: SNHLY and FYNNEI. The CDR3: CASMGGLAGGYEQFF. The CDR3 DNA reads TGTGCCAGCATGGGGGGACTAGCGGGAGGATATGAGCAGTTCTTC.

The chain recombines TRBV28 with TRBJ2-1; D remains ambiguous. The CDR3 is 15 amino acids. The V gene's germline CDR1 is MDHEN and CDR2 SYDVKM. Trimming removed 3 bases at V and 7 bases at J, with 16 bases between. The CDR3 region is CASSFVGRVQNEQFF. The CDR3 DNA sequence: TGTGCCAGCAGTTTTGTCGGTAGGGTGCAAAATGAGCAGTTCTTC.

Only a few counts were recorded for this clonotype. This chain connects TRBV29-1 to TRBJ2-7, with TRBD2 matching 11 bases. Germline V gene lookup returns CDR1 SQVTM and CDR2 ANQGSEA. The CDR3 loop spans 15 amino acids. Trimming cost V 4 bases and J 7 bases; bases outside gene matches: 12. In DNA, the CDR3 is TGCAGCGTTGGGGGGACTAGCGGCCCCAAAGGGGAGCAGTACTTC. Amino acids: CSVGGTSGPKGEQYF.

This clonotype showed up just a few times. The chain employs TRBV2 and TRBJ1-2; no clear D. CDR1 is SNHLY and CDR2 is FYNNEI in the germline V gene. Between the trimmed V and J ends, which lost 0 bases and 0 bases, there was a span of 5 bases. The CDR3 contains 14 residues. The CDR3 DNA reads TGTGCCAGCAGTGAAGCGGTTGCTAACTATGGCTACACCTTC. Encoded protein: CASSEAVANYGYTF. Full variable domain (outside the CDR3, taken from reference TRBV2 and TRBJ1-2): EPEVTQTPSHQVTQMGQEVILRCVPISNHLYFYWYRQILGQKVEFLVSFYNNEISEKSEIFDDQFSVERPDGSNFTLKIRSTKLEDSAMYFCASSEAVANYGYTFGSGTRLTVV.

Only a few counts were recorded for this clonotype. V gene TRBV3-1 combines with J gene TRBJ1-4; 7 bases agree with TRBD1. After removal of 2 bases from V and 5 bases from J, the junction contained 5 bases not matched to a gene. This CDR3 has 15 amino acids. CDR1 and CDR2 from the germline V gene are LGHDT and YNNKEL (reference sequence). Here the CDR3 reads CASSQWDSPNEKLFF. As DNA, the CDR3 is TGTGCCAGCAGCCAATGGGACAGCCCGAATGAAAAACTGTTTTTT.

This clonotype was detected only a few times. CDR3 sequence: CAIKGSGTGGEKLFF. The CDR3 nucleotides are TGTGCCATCAAAGGATCCGGGACAGGGGGTGAAAAACTGTTTTTT. The chain links TRBV10-3 to TRBJ1-4; 11 positions agree with TRBD1. The CDR3 covers 15 residues. The V segment lost 7 bases and the J segment 7 bases; nucleotides outside the gene matches: 8. Germline CDR1 and CDR2: ENHRY and SYGVKD.

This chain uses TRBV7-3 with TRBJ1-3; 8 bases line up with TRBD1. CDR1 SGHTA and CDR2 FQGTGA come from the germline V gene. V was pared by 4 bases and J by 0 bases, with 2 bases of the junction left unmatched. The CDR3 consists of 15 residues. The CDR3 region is CASSSGQDSGNTIYF. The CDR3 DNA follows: TGTGCCAGCAGCTCGGGACAGGACTCTGGAAACACCATATATTTT.

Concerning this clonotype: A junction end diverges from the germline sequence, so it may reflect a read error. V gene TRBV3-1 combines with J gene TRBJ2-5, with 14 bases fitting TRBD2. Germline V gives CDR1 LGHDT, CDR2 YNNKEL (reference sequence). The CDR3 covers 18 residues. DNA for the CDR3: TGTGCCTGCAGTTCCGGGACTAGCGGGAGTATTATGTTGGAGACCCAGTACTTC. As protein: CACSSGTSGSIMLETQYF.

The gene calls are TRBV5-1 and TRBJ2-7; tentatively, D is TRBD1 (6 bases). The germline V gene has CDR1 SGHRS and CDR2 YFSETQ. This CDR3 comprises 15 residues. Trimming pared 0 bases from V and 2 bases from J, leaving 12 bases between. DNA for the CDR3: TGCGCCAGCAGCTTGGATTCACAGGGCCCCTACGAGCAGTACGTC. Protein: CASSLDSQGPYEQYV.

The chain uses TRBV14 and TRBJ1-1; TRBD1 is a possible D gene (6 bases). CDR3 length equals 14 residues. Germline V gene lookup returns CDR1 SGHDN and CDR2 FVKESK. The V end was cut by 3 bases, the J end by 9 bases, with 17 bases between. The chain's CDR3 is CASSQDSLRIKAFF. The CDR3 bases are TGTGCCAGCAGCCAGGACAGTTTGCGGATTAAAGCTTTCTTT. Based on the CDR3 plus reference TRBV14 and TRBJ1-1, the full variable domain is EAGVTQFPSHSVIEKGQTVTLRCDPISGHDNLYWYRRVMGKEIKFLLHFVKESKQDESGMPNNRFLAERTGGTYSTLKVQPAELEDSGVYFCASSQDSLRIKAFFGQGTRLTVV.

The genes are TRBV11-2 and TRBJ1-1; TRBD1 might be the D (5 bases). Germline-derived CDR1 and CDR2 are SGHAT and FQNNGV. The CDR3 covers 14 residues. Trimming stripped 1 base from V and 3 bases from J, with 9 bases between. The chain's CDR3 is CASSLGWGDTEAFF. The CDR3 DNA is TGTGCCAGCAGCTTAGGTTGGGGGGACACTGAAGCTTTCTTT.